A selection of T cell receptor beta chains follows, all from one sample in a study of T cells after yellow fever vaccination. One entry per CDR3 protein results from TCRdb running MiXCR on the 5' RACE reads. The sample includes approximately 150,000 distinct CDR3 sequences, over 7% of them seen just once. Sequenced here: CD4+ T cells sorted from PBMCs, sampled 5 days after the yellow fever booster vaccination. Every receptor here comes from a young man who received the YFV17D yellow fever vaccine. CDR3s include the opening cysteine and the closing phenylalanine or tryptophan. Each record gives: clone size, V gene, J gene, D gene, CDR3 DNA, CDR3 protein. A D gene is named only where the DNA matches it firmly. Expanded clones get a size class; other rows say once, few or many, or leave the size out.

abundance: many
v_gene: TRBV6-1
j_gene: TRBJ2-7
d_gene: -
CDR3nt: TGTGCCAGCAGTGAAGCGATAGGAAAACGTTCATACGAGCAGTACTTC
CDR3aa: CASSEAIGKRSYEQYF

abundance: -
v_gene: TRBV19
j_gene: TRBJ1-5
d_gene: -
CDR3nt: TGTGCCAGTAAGGCTCTTTCGGGGAACAATCAGCCCCAGCATTTT
CDR3aa: CASKALSGNNQPQHF

abundance: many
v_gene: TRBV7-3
j_gene: TRBJ2-2
d_gene: -
CDR3nt: TGTGCCAGCAGCTTAAATCCCAGGGCCGGGGAGCTGTTTTTT
CDR3aa: CASSLNPRAGELFF

abundance: many
v_gene: TRBV3-1
j_gene: TRBJ2-7
d_gene: TRBD2
CDR3nt: TGTGCCAGCAGTACAGCGGGAGGTATCTACGAGCAGTACTTC
CDR3aa: CASSTAGGIYEQYF

abundance: many
v_gene: TRBV10-3
j_gene: TRBJ2-1
d_gene: -
CDR3nt: TGTGCCATCAGTGAGACTAGCTTCGTTGAGCAGTTCTTC
CDR3aa: CAISETSFVEQFF

abundance: few
v_gene: TRBV5-1
j_gene: TRBJ2-1
d_gene: TRBD2
CDR3nt: TGCGCCAGCAGCGCCCGGACTAGCCCCAATGAGCAGTTCTTC
CDR3aa: CASSARTSPNEQFF

abundance: many
v_gene: TRBV4-3
j_gene: TRBJ2-7
d_gene: -
CDR3nt: TGCGCCAGCAGCCAAGATCTGCAGGGGGGTTACGAGCAGTACTTC
CDR3aa: CASSQDLQGGYEQYF

abundance: many
v_gene: TRBV6-2/TRBV6-3
j_gene: TRBJ1-1
d_gene: -
CDR3nt: TGTGCCAGCAATTCCGTCATGAACACTGAAGCTTTCTTT
CDR3aa: CASNSVMNTEAFF

abundance: many
v_gene: TRBV6-5
j_gene: TRBJ1-2
d_gene: -
CDR3nt: TGTGCCAGCAGTTCCCTGGGGGGCGCGAATGGCTACACCTTC
CDR3aa: CASSSLGGANGYTF

abundance: many
v_gene: TRBV21-1
j_gene: TRBJ2-7
d_gene: -
CDR3nt: TGTGCCAGCAGCAAAGAGGCCGGGAGGACCCTTCTCGAGCAGTACTTC
CDR3aa: CASSKEAGRTLLEQYF

abundance: many
v_gene: TRBV29-1
j_gene: TRBJ2-7
d_gene: -
CDR3nt: TGCAGCGTTGAAGTTCGGCTAGAAGCCTACGAGCAGTACTTC
CDR3aa: CSVEVRLEAYEQYF

abundance: -
v_gene: TRBV20-1
j_gene: TRBJ2-2
d_gene: TRBD2
CDR3nt: TGCAGTGCCTTGCTGGCGGGGGCGAACACCGGGGAGCTGTTTTTT
CDR3aa: CSALLAGANTGELFF

abundance: many
v_gene: TRBV20-1
j_gene: TRBJ2-7
d_gene: TRBD2
CDR3nt: TGCAGTGCCCTAGCGGGCTACTCGAGCTCCTACGAGCAGTACTTC
CDR3aa: CSALAGYSSSYEQYF

abundance: many
v_gene: TRBV4-3
j_gene: TRBJ2-7
d_gene: -
CDR3nt: TGCGCCAGCAGCCAAGCTGTGCCTTACGAGCAGTACTTC
CDR3aa: CASSQAVPYEQYF

abundance: many
v_gene: TRBV5-1
j_gene: TRBJ2-5
d_gene: TRBD2
CDR3nt: TGCGCCAGCAGTCCTACTTACGCTAGCGGGAGGGCCGAGACCCAGTACTTC
CDR3aa: CASSPTYASGRAETQYF

abundance: many
v_gene: TRBV5-1
j_gene: TRBJ2-3
d_gene: -
CDR3nt: TGCGCCAGCAGCTTGGCCACGGACAGAAGCACAGATACGCAGTATTTT
CDR3aa: CASSLATDRSTDTQYF